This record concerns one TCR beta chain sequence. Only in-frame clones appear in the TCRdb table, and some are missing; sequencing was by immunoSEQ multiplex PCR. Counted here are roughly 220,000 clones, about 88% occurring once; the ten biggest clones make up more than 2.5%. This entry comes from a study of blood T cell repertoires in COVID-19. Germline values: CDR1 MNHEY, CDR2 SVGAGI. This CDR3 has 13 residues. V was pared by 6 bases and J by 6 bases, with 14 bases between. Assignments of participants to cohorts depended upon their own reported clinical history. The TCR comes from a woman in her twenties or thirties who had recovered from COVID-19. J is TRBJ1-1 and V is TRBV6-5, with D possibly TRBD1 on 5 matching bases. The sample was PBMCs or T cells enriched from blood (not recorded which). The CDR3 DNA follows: TGTGCCAGCAGAGCAGACAGAGCCGCTGAAGCTTTCTTT. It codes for CASRADRAAEAFF.